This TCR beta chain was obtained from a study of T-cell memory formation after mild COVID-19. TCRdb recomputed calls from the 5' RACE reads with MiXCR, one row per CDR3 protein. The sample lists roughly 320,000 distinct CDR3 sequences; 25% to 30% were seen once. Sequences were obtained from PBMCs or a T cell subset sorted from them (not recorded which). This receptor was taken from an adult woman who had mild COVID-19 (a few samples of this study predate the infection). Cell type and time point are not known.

The CDR3 sequence is CASSSGTGSNEQFF. The DNA for the CDR3 is TGTGCCAGCAGCTCTGGGACAGGGAGCAATGAGCAGTTCTTC. This rearrangement joins TRBV7-3 to TRBJ2-1; the match to TRBD1 covers 9 bases. V lost 4 bases, J lost 6 bases, and 4 bases stayed unmatched. CDR3 size: 14 residues. Germline CDR1 SGHTA, CDR2 FQGTGA. The entire variable domain, with the rest obtained from reference TRBV7-3 and TRBJ2-1, is as follows: GAGVSQTPSNKVTEKGKYVELRCDPISGHTALYWYRQSLGQGPEFLIYFQGTGAADDSGLPNDRFFAVRPEGSVSTLKIQRTERGDSAVYLCASSSGTGSNEQFFGPGTRLTVL.